These 5 T cell receptor beta chains originate from one sample sequenced in a study of Graves' ophthalmopathy and Graves' hyperthyroidism. RNA transcripts were the source from which TCR beta CDR3 regions were amplified. First-round RT-PCR relied on HTBI primers, and a second-round multiplex PCR came next. Using its own MiXCR run on the multiplex PCR reads, TCRdb lists one record per CDR3 protein. The sample includes about 740,000 distinct CDR3 sequences, around 40% of them seen just once. The source material was peripheral blood. The receptors stem from an adult man with Graves' ophthalmopathy.

As concerns this clonotype: Mismatch with germline at one junction end may stem from a read error. This chain joins TRBV7-9 and TRBJ2-5; TRBD2 matches 12 bases. In germline, CDR1 is SEHNR, CDR2 FQNEAQ (reference sequence). The CDR3 has 16 residues. The CDR3 region is CASSLQLAGGQGTQYF. The CDR3 bases are TGTGCCAGCAGCTTACAACTAGCGGGGGGCCAAGGGACCCAGTACTTC.

The chain carries TRBV10-3 and TRBJ2-3; 7 nucleotides align to TRBD2. After removal of 2 bases from V and 2 bases from J, the junction contained 16 bases not matched to a gene. Germline assignment: CDR1 ENHRY and CDR2 SYGVKD. The CDR3 has 19 amino acids. Written as DNA, the CDR3 is TGTGCCATCAGTGAGACGGGGACTATTAATATCCGGCACACAGATACGCAGTATTTT. This translates into CAISETGTINIRHTDTQYF.

The rearrangement joins TRBV25-1 to TRBJ2-7, with D possibly matching TRBD2 (7 bases). Trimming stripped 5 bases from V and 6 bases from J, with 11 bases between. Germline CDR1 is MGHDK and CDR2 is SYGVNS. The CDR3 covers 12 residues. The CDR3 DNA follows: TGTGCCAGCAGTCGAGGGGGGGCCGAGCAGTACTTC. Protein product: CASSRGGAEQYF.

The chain links TRBV2 to TRBJ2-7; D gene unclear. The germline V gene encodes CDR1 SNHLY and CDR2 FYNNEI. Trimming took 3 bases from V and 0 from J, leaving 9 bases between them. The CDR3 totals 14 residues. The CDR3 DNA reads as TGTGCCAGCAGTGATCCAATTAGCTCCTACGAGCAGTACTTC. This gives the protein CASSDPISSYEQYF. The full variable domain, in which reference TRBV2 and TRBJ2-7 provide the parts outside the CDR3, is EPEVTQTPSHQVTQMGQEVILRCVPISNHLYFYWYRQILGQKVEFLVSFYNNEISEKSEIFDDQFSVERPDGSNFTLKIRSTKLEDSAMYFCASSDPISSYEQYFGPGTRLTVT.

The chain recombines TRBV5-4 with TRBJ2-6; 10 bases agree with TRBD1. This CDR3 has 17 amino acids. Per the germline V gene, CDR1 is SGHNT and CDR2 is YYREEE (reference sequence). V gave up 5 bases and J gave up 0 bases; unmatched junction bases: 5. CDR3 loop: CASRDRGTPSGANVLTF. In nucleotides, the CDR3 is TGTGCCAGCAGGGACAGGGGGACCCCCTCTGGGGCCAACGTCCTGACTTTC.